The 12 T cell receptor beta chains presented below share a single source sample, sequenced in a study of T cell repertoires in cytomegalovirus infection. One entry per CDR3 protein, called by TCRdb with MiXCR from the reads. Among around 100,000 distinct CDR3 sequences listed, 42% were seen once. These receptors lack a known antigen. This sample comprised CD8+ T cells from cultured PBMCs, obtained from culture after CMV antigen stimulation. These TCRs come from a human donor in good health (CMV status not recorded). Some clones in this sample may be carry-over from other donors' samples.

This clonotype was seen more than once but under ten times. V gene TRBV6-1 combines with J gene TRBJ2-7, with D hard to call. The germline gives CDR1 MNHNS, CDR2 SASEGT. V was trimmed by 6 bases and J by 4 bases, leaving 10 bases between them. This CDR3 region has 12 residues. The CDR3 coding sequence is TGTGCCAGCAGCTCCAAGCATTACGAGCAGTACTTC. It yields the protein CASSSKHYEQYF.

The chain employs TRBV7-8 and TRBJ2-5, with D perhaps TRBD1 (6 bases). CDR3 length: 17 residues. V dropped 2 bases and J dropped 4 bases, with 20 bases sitting between them. Germline V gives CDR1 SGHVS, CDR2 FQNEAQ. The CDR3 DNA sequence: TGTGCCAGCAGCTTAAGGCACCGGGACATCCCCGGAGAGACCCAGTACTTC. This sequence encodes CASSLRHRDIPGETQYF.

V gene TRBV7-9 combines with J gene TRBJ1-4; TRBD1 matches 7 bases. The CDR3 covers 15 residues. Germline loops: CDR1 SEHNR, CDR2 FQNEAQ (reference sequence). J gave up 8 bases and V 5 bases, and 11 bases lay outside the gene matches. The CDR3 nucleotides are TGTGCCAGCAGCGCCGACAGGGAGATTCGGGAAAAACTGTTTTTT. It is translated as CASSADREIREKLFF.

V and J are TRBV5-1 and TRBJ2-1; 7 nucleotides match TRBD2. V dropped 4 bases and J dropped 6; count of bases not matched to a gene: 10. This CDR3 contains 15 residues. Germline lookup yields CDR1 SGHRS and CDR2 YFSETQ. The CDR3 spells CASSPPGTTFNEQFF. The DNA for the CDR3 is TGCGCCAGCAGCCCCCCGGGGACTACGTTCAATGAGCAGTTCTTC. The whole variable domain, filled in from reference TRBV5-1 and TRBJ2-1, reads KAGVTQTPRYLIKTRGQQVTLSCSPISGHRSVSWYQQTPGQGLQFLFEYFSETQRNKGNFPGRFSGRQFSNSRSEMNVSTLELGDSALYLCASSPPGTTFNEQFFGPGTRLTVL.

This clonotype was counted only a few times. J is TRBJ2-1 and V is TRBV27; D call uncertain. This CDR3 has 13 amino acids. Per germline, CDR1 MNHEY and CDR2 SMNVEV (reference sequence). V was shortened by 0 bases and J by 10 bases, with 10 bases between the two germline ends. The CDR3, as DNA: TGTGCCAGCAGTTTATCCGGCCCAGGAGAGCAGTTCTTC. Its protein is CASSLSGPGEQFF.

The V call is TRBV28, the J call TRBJ2-5, with 7 nucleotides matching TRBD1. The trim removed 3 bases at V and 2 bases at J, leaving 9 bases unmatched. CDR3 size: 16 residues. Germline values: CDR1 MDHEN, CDR2 SYDVKM. This CDR3 is CASSFSSGDRQETQYF. The CDR3 DNA reads as TGTGCCAGCAGTTTCTCCTCAGGGGACAGACAAGAGACCCAGTACTTC.

This CDR3 reads CSAGGGLAYNEQFF. CDR3 DNA sequence: TGCAGTGCGGGGGGCGGGCTAGCCTACAATGAGCAGTTCTTC. The gene calls are TRBV20-1 and TRBJ2-1; D is possibly TRBD1 or TRBD2 (6 bases each). The CDR3 spans 14 residues. The germline V and J ends were trimmed by 6 bases and 2 bases, with 14 bases remaining between them. Germline V gene lookup returns CDR1 DFQATT and CDR2 SNEGSKA (reference sequence).

The chain recombines TRBV11-3 with TRBJ2-2; D gene uncertain. Germline V gene sequence: CDR1 SGHNT, CDR2 YENEEA. This CDR3 is built from 13 residues. V was shortened by 1 base and J by 5 bases, with 5 bases between the two germline ends. The CDR3 nucleotides are TGTGCCAGCAGCTTAGCAGAGACCGGGGAGCTGTTTTTT. Amino acids: CASSLAETGELFF.

The gene calls are TRBV7-6 and TRBJ1-2; no firm D call. The V end lost 3 bases, the J end lost 6 bases, and 11 bases lay between the germline ends. The CDR3 is 13 amino acids. Germline CDR1 reads SGHVS; CDR2 reads FNYEAQ. The CDR3 spells CASSLRAADGYTF. The DNA for the CDR3 is TGTGCCAGCAGCTTGCGGGCGGCGGATGGCTACACCTTC.

In its sample, this clonotype was seen a few times. The chain is built from TRBV29-1 and TRBJ2-1; 8 bases are shared with TRBD1. Germline values: CDR1 SQVTM, CDR2 ANQGSEA. The junction had 5 bases not matched to a gene; V was cut back by 1 base and J by 3 bases. The CDR3 contains 15 residues. CDR3 sequence (DNA): TGCAGCGTTGAAGGAACAGGGGGGATCTACAATGAGCAGTTCTTC. Protein: CSVEGTGGIYNEQFF.

The chain is built from TRBV28 and TRBJ2-1; 7 nucleotides line up with TRBD2. CDR1 is MDHEN and CDR2 is SYDVKM in the germline V gene. This CDR3 comprises 15 residues. Losses at the gene ends were 6 bases for V and 13 bases for J; bases not matched to a gene: 18. CDR3 sequence (DNA): TGTGCCAGCAGCCCGAGGGACTACTCCCTCGAGGAACAGTTCTTC. It specifies CASSPRDYSLEEQFF.

This clonotype was seen more than once but under ten times. The rearrangement uses TRBV7-2 and TRBJ2-7; no firm D call. The CDR3 runs to 11 residues. V lost 5 bases, J lost 5 bases, and 7 bases lay in between. Germline CDR1 and CDR2: SGHTA and FQGNSA. For the CDR3, the DNA is TGTGCCAGCAGCCCCCGCGACGAGCAGTACTTC. It codes for CASSPRDEQYF.